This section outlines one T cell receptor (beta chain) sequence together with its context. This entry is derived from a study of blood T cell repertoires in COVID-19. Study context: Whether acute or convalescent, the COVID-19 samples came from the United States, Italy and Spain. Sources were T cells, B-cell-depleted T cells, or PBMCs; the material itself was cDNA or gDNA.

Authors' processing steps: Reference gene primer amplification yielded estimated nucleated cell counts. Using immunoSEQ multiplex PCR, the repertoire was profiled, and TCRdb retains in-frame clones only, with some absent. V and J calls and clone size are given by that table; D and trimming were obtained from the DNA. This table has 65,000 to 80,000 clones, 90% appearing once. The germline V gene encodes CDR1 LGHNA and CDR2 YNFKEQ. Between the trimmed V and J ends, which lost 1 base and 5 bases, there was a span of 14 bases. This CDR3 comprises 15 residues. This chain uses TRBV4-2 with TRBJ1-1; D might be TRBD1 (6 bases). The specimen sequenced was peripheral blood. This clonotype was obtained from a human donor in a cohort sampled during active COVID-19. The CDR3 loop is CASSQGRGGETEAFF. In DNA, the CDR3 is TGTGCCAGCAGCCAAGGCCGAGGGGGGGAAACTGAAGCTTTCTTT.